This entry features one T cell receptor (beta chain) sequence. Other nucleotide sequences in the sample specify the same CDR3. The sample is drawn from a study of OX40 agonist ivuxolimab in advanced cancers. The protocol was immunoSEQ multiplex PCR, while the TCRdb copy is restricted to in-frame clones and leaves out a portion. This sample has tens of thousands of clones, with about 91% found just once. In germline, CDR1 is GTSNPN, CDR2 SVGIG (reference sequence). Trimming removed 3 bases from V and 5 bases from J, with 7 bases in between. CDR3 length equals 11 residues. The specimen was CD4+ or CD8+ T cells sorted from blood, collected in a trial of the OX40 agonist ivuxolimab. The TCR comes from an adult with an advanced solid tumor such as melanoma, head and neck, liver or kidney cancer. This sequence joins TRBV30 and TRBJ2-5, with D possibly being TRBD2 (6 bases). CDR3 bases: TGTGCCTGGAGCGGAGGGGAGACCCAGTACTTC. This codes for CAWSGGETQYF.